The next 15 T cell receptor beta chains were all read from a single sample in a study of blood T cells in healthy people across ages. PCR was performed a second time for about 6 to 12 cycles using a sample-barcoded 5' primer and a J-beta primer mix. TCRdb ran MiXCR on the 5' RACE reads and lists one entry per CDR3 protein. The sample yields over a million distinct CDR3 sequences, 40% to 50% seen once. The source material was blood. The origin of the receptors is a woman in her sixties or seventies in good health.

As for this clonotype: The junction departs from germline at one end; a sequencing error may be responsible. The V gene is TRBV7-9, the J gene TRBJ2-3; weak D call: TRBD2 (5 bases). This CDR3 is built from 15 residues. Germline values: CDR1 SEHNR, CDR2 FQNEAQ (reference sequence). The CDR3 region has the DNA TGTGCCAGCAGCCCCCCCGGGGTTAGCACAGAGACGCAGTATTTT. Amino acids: CASSPPGVSTETQYF.

As DNA, the CDR3 is TGTGCCAGCAGCTTAGGGAGAGCTTTCTTT. As protein: CASSLGRAFF. This sequence joins TRBV7-2 and TRBJ1-1; D unclear. The CDR3 runs 10 residues. Germline loops: CDR1 SGHTA, CDR2 FQGNSA. With 1 base removed from V and 10 bases from J, the gap between germline ends came to 4 bases.

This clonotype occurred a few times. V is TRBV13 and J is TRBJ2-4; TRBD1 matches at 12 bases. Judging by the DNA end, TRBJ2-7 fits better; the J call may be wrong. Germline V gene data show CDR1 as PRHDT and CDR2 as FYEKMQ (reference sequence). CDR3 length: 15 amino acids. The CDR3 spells CASSDTGTGGSEQYF. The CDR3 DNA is TGTGCCAGCAGCGATACCGGGACAGGGGGCTCCGAGCAGTACTTC.

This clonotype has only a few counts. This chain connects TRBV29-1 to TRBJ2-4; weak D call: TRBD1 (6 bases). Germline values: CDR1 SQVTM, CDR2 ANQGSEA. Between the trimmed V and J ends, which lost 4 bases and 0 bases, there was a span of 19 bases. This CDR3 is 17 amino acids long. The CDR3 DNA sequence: TGCAGCGTTGCAGGGACACGCAAAGATCTAGCCAAAAACATTCAGTACTTC. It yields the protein CSVAGTRKDLAKNIQYF.

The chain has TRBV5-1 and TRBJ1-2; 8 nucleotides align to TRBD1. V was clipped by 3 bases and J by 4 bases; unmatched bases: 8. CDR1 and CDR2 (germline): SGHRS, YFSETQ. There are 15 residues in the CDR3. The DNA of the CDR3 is TGCGCCAGCAGCTGGGGGACAGGTCTTGGCTATGGCTACACCTTC. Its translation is CASSWGTGLGYGYTF.

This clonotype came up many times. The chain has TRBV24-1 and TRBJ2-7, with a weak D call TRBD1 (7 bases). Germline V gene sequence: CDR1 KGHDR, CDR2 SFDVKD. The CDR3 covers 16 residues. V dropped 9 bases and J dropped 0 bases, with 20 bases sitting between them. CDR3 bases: TGTGCCACCCGCAGGGGGGTCCGGGACTTCTCCTACGAGCAGTACTTC. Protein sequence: CATRRGVRDFSYEQYF.

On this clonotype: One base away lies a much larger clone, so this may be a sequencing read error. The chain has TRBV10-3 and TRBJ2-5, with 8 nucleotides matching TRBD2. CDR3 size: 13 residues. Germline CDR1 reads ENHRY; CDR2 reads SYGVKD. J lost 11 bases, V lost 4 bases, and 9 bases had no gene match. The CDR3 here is CAISGNSGNGQYF. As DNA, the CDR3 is TGTGCCATCAGTGGAAATAGCGGGAACGGGCAGTACTTC.

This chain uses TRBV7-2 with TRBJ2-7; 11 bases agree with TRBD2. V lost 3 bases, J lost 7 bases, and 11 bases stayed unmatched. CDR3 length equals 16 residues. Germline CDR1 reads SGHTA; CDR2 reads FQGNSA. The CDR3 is CASSFGWTSGLLEQYF. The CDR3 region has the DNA TGTGCCAGCAGCTTTGGTTGGACTAGCGGGCTTTTAGAGCAGTACTTC.

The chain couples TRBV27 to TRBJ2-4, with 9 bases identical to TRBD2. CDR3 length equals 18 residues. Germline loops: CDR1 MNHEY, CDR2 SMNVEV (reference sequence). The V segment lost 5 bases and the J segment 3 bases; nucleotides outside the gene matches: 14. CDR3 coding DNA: TGTGCCAGCAGTATTTTAGCGGGAGCGCTTAGTGGCAAAAACATTCAGTACTTC. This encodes CASSILAGALSGKNIQYF.

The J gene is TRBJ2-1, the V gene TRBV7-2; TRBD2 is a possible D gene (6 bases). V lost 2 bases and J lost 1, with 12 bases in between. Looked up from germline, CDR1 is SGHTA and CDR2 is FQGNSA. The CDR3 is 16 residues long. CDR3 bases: TGTGCCAGCAGCTTATCTGGGAGCGGGTCCTACAATGAGCAGTTCTTC. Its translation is CASSLSGSGSYNEQFF.

The CDR3 region is CATSRALVETQYF. The CDR3 nucleotides are TGTGCCACCAGCAGAGCCCTCGTCGAGACCCAGTACTTC. The chain uses TRBV15 and TRBJ2-7; D is uncertain. The better agreement between TRBJ2-5 and the DNA end casts doubt on the J call. Per germline, CDR1 LNHNV and CDR2 YYDKDF (reference sequence). The CDR3 totals 13 residues.

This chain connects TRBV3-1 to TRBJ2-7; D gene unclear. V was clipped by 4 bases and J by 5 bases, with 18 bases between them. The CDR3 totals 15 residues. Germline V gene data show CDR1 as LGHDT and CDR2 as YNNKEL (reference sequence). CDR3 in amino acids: CASSPKRVVSDEQYF. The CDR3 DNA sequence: TGTGCCAGCAGCCCGAAGAGAGTAGTTTCAGACGAGCAGTACTTC.

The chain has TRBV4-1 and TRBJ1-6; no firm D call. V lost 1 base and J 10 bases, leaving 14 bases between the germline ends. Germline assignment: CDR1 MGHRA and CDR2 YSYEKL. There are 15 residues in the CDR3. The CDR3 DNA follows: TGCGCCAGCAGCCAAGTTACCGGCGGCGGGTCACCCCTCCACTTT. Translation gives CASSQVTGGGSPLHF.

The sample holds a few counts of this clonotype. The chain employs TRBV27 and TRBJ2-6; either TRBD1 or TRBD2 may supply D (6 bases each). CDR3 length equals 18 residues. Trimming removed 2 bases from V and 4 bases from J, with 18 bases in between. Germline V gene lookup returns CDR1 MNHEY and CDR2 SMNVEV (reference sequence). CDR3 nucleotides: TGTGCCAGCAGTTTAAAGCCTATCGGGGGCTCGGGGGCCAACGTCCTGACTTTC. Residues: CASSLKPIGGSGANVLTF.

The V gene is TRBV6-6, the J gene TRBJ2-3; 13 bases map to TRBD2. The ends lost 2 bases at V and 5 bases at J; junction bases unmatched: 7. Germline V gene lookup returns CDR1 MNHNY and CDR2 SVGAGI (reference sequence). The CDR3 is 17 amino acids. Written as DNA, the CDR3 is TGTGCCAGCAGTTACAAAACTAGCGGGAGGGCCGTAGATACGCAGTATTTT. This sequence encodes CASSYKTSGRAVDTQYF.